Described below is a single T cell receptor (beta chain) sequence and its context. Peripheral blood CD8+ and CD4+ T cells were profiled by TCR beta sequencing. It was treatment-naive patients with stable or active relapsing-remitting disease who made up the multiple sclerosis controls. Purification of the CD8+ and CD4+ T cells relied on negative isolation, and TEMRA cells underwent FACS enrichment. This sample was included in a study of CD8 T cells in Susac syndrome. This CDR3 is 12 amino acids long. The germline V gene has CDR1 SNHLY and CDR2 FYNNEI. V was pared by 7 bases and J by 4 bases, with 8 bases between. The RNA, roughly 0.5 to 1 ug, was put through reverse transcription using random hexamers. Across 54 Vbeta and 13 Jbeta, TCR beta CDR3 was amplified with immunoSEQ multiplex PCR. A single record per CDR3 protein comes from TCRdb applying MiXCR to the immunoSEQ multiplex PCR reads. The data show 45,000 to 60,000 distinct CDR3 sequences, 93% seen once.

The gene calls are TRBV2 and TRBJ1-5; D gene uncertain. This TCR came from a human donor with multiple sclerosis. Material for sequencing was CD8+ T cells from PBMCs. DNA for the CDR3: TGTGCCAGCAACCCCAGAAATCAGCCCCAGCATTTT. This codes for CASNPRNQPQHF. The full variable domain, in which reference TRBV2 and TRBJ1-5 provide the parts outside the CDR3, is EPEVTQTPSHQVTQMGQEVILRCVPISNHLYFYWYRQILGQKVEFLVSFYNNEISEKSEIFDDQFSVERPDGSNFTLKIRSTKLEDSAMYFCASNPRNQPQHFGDGTRLSIL.